The sample holds one count of the clone carrying this T cell receptor (beta chain). Libraries were prepared by immunoSEQ multiplex PCR; TCRdb keeps only in-frame clonotypes and omits some of them. Of about 270,000 clones listed, around 79% were seen once; the top ten hold less than 15%. The sample comes from a study of control samples from healthy donors and cancer patients. Trimming removed 4 bases from V and 6 bases from J; junction bases left unmatched: 8. CDR1 and CDR2 (germline): LNHDA, SQIVND (reference sequence). CDR3 length: 15 amino acids. Sequenced: PBMCs. The chain links TRBV19 to TRBJ2-7; 11 bases agree with TRBD2. This TCR came from a woman in her fifties or sixties with lung cancer. CDR3 nucleotide sequence: TGTGCCAGTAGTAGACTACTAGCGGGAGACCGCGAGCAGTACTTC. Its translation is CASSRLLAGDREQYF.